This T cell receptor beta chain was documented in a study of cytomegalovirus exposure and HLA in healthy donors. Primers: 60 Vbeta forward and 13 Jbeta reverse. Generated by immunoSEQ multiplex PCR, the TCRdb table keeps only in-frame clones and is missing some. Recorded here are approximately 58,000 clones; the top ten clones represent about 11%. CDR3 length equals 16 residues. Looked up from germline, CDR1 is KGHSH and CDR2 is LQKENI. Points on this clone: As yet, its antigen is unknown.

Notes on the study in general: Using a false discovery rate of 0.05, a later analysis showed that 15,000 to 20,000 TCR beta sequences were associated with HLA alleles.

The TCR sequence derives from a woman in her forties or fifties in good health and CMV-seropositive. Sequencing used PBMCs. The rearrangement uses TRBV18 and TRBJ2-5; a weak D match, TRBD1 (5 bases). The DNA matches TRBJ2-7 better at its end, which makes the J call doubtful. The CDR3 DNA is TGTGCCAGCTCACCAATGGACATTTCTTCCCCTTACGAGCAGTACTTC. Protein sequence: CASSPMDISSPYEQYF.